This T cell receptor (beta chain) is from a study of T cells in Graves' hyperthyroidism and ophthalmopathy. Template material for amplifying TCR beta CDR3 regions consisted of RNA transcripts. TCR CDR3 regions were first amplified by RT-PCR with HTBI primers. Each CDR3 protein is one row after TCRdb ran MiXCR on the multiplex PCR reads. The repertoire includes hundreds of thousands of distinct CDR3 sequences, roughly 15% of them detected once, and about 13% sits in the top ten. Study-wide findings and caveats: Most thyroid-expanded clonotypes above 0.001 were also found in blood.

CDR1 is SGHDN, CDR2 FVKESK, per germline. The CDR3 is 14 residues long. V was cut by 0 bases and J by 6 bases, with 12 bases left in between. This clonotype came up a few times. The antigen is unknown. The clonotype comes from a man aged 18 to 29 with Graves' ophthalmopathy. Material for sequencing was blood. The rearrangement uses TRBV14 and TRBJ2-7; D gene uncertain. The CDR3 sequence is CASSQDPGLIEQYF. The CDR3 DNA reads as TGTGCCAGCAGCCAAGATCCCGGCCTGATCGAGCAGTACTTC.